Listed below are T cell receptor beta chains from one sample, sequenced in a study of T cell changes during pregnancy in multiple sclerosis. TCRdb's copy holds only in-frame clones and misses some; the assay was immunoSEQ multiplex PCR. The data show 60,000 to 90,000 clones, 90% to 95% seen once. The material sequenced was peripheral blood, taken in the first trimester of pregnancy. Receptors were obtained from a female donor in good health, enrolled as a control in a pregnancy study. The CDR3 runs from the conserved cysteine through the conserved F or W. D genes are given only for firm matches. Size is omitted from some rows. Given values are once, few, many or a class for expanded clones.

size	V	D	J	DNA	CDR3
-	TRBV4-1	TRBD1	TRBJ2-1	TGCGCCAGCAGCCAAGACGAGGGGGCGGGCTACAATGAGCAGTTCTTC	CASSQDEGAGYNEQFF
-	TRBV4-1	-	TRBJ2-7	TGCGCCAGCAGCCAAGATCACCCCTCGAGCTCCTACGAGCAGTACTTC	CASSQDHPSSSYEQYF
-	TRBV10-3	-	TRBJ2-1	TGTGCCATCAATCCGGGACTCTCCTACAATGAGCAGTTCTTC	CAINPGLSYNEQFF
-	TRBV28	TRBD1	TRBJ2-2	TGTGCCAGCAGCTTATCGGGACAGGGGAAGACCGGGGAGCTGTTTTTT	CASSLSGQGKTGELFF
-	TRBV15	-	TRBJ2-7	TGTGCCACCAGTTCTTTAGGACGGGGGTCCTCCTACGAGCAGTACTTC	CATSSLGRGSSYEQYF
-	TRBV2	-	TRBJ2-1	TGTGCCAGCAGTGAATGGGGACTGGGGGGACATGAGCAGTTCTTC	CASSEWGLGGHEQFF
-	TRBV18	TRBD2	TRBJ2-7	TGTGCCAGCTCGAGGGGAGCGGGAGCCCCCTACGAGCAGTACTTC	CASSRGAGAPYEQYF
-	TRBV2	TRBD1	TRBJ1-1	TGTGCCAGCAGCGCGGACAGGGGGCGTATTGAAGCTTTCTTT	CASSADRGRIEAFF
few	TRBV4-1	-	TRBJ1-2	TGCGCCAGCAGCCAAGTGACGGGGTATGGCTACACCTTC	CASSQVTGYGYTF
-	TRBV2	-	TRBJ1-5	TGTGCCAGCAGTAACAGGGCCAGCAATCAGCCCCAGCATTTT	CASSNRASNQPQHF
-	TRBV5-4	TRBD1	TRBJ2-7	TGTGCCAGCAGCTTCGGGACAGGCCACTACGAGCAGTACTTC	CASSFGTGHYEQYF
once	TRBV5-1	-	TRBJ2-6	TGCGCCAGCAGCCCTCGCGAACGGGGCTCTGGGGCCAACGTCCTGACTTTC	CASSPRERGSGANVLTF
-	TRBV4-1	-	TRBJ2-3	TGCGCCAGCAGCGACTTAGCCGGAGATACGCAGTATTTT	CASSDLAGDTQYF
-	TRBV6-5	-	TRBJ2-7	TGTGCCAGCAGTTACGTTGGACAGTCCTACGAGCAGTACTTC	CASSYVGQSYEQYF
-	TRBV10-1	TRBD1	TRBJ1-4	TGCGCCAGCAGTGGCGGGACAGGGTGCAAACTGTTTTTT	CASSGGTGCKLFF
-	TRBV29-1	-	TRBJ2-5	TGCAGCGTTGAACCACCCGGTACAGGGTCGGTGGGGGAGACCCAGTACTTC	CSVEPPGTGSVGETQYF
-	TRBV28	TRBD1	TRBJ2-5	TGTGCCAGCAGTGGGACAGGGATGGGGGAGACCCAGTACTTC	CASSGTGMGETQYF
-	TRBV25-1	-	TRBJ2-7	TGTGCCAGCAGTTATTTGTTGAAGAGGGTCTACGAGCAGTACTTC	CASSYLLKRVYEQYF
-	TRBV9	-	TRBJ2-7	TGTGCCAGCAGCGTAGGGAGTTCCTACGAGCAGTACTTC	CASSVGSSYEQYF
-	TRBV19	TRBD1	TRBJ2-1	TGTGCCAGTAGGGGACAGGGCCGGGGGTCCTACAATGAGCAGTTCTTC	CASRGQGRGSYNEQFF
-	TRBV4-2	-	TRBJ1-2	TGTGCCAGCAGCCAAAACGGGCGGGAGAACTATGGCTACACCTTC	CASSQNGRENYGYTF
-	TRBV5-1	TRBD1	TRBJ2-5	TGCGCCAGCAGCCTGGGGGACAGGGGTTCAGAGACCCAGTACTTC	CASSLGDRGSETQYF
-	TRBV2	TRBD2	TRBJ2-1	TGTGCCAGCCGCCTGACAGCGGGAGTCTACAATGAGCAGTTCTTC	CASRLTAGVYNEQFF
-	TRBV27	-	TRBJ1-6	TGTGCCAGCAGGCGGCTGAATTCACCCCTCCACTTT	CASRRLNSPLHF
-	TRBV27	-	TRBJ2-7	TGTGCCAGCAGTTTATCCCCAGGGACGGGGGTCTACGAGCAGTACTTC	CASSLSPGTGVYEQYF
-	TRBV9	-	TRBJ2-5	TGTGCCAGCAGCGTAGGGGCAGGCCAAGAGACCCAGTACTTC	CASSVGAGQETQYF
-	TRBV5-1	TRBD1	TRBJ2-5	TGCGCCAGCAGCCCGGGGACAGGGAAAGAGACCCAGTACTTC	CASSPGTGKETQYF